Listed below are T cell receptor beta chains from one sample, sequenced in a study of cytomegalovirus exposure and HLA in healthy donors. Sequencing was performed with immunoSEQ multiplex PCR; in TCRdb, only in-frame clones are kept and a portion is missing. The table lists a few hundred thousand clones, roughly 83% of them singletons, with approximately 1.4% in the top ten. Sequencing was done on a sample of PBMCs. The receptors here all came from a girl aged 10-17 years in good health and CMV-seronegative. Each CDR3 is given with its conserved first and last residue. D genes are given only for firm matches. A clone size is listed for some rows: how often the clone was seen (once, few, many), or a class if it is expanded.

D	V	J	size	DNA	CDR3
TRBD2	TRBV27	TRBJ2-3	-	TGTGCCAGCAGTTTGTTGGGCGGGGGGAGCGCAGATACGCAGTATTTT	CASSLLGGGSADTQYF
TRBD1	TRBV7-2	TRBJ1-1	-	TGTGCCAGCAGCTTAGTACAGGGGGCAACCGAAGCTTTCTTT	CASSLVQGATEAFF
TRBD1	TRBV6-5	TRBJ1-1	-	TGTGCCAGCAGTGAAAGACAGGGTGAAGCTTTCTTT	CASSERQGEAFF
-	TRBV5-4	TRBJ1-3	-	TGTGCCAGCAGCTTGGATTGGGCTGCTGGAAACACCATATATTTT	CASSLDWAAGNTIYF
TRBD1	TRBV6-5	TRBJ1-1	-	TGTGCCAGCAGGCCATCAGGGGGCATGGTGGCTGAAGCTTTCTTT	CASRPSGGMVAEAFF
-	TRBV18	TRBJ2-5	-	TGTGCCAGCTCACCAAAGGACACCCGTTCTCCGGAGACCCAGTACTTC	CASSPKDTRSPETQYF
-	TRBV6-4	TRBJ1-2	-	TGTGCCAGCAGTGACGTCGGACAGAACTATGGCTACACCTTC	CASSDVGQNYGYTF
-	TRBV4-1	TRBJ1-2	-	TGCGCCAGCAGCCAAGATAACGGGGTTAACTATGGCTACACCTTC	CASSQDNGVNYGYTF
TRBD2	TRBV5-1	TRBJ2-1	-	TGCGCCAGCAGCTTGACTAGCGACACGCAATTCTTC	CASSLTSDTQFF
TRBD1	TRBV28	TRBJ1-4	-	TGTGCCAGCAGTTACCCGACAGGGGGATTGAATGAAAAACTGTTTTTT	CASSYPTGGLNEKLFF
TRBD1	TRBV9	TRBJ2-5	-	TGTGCCAGCAGCGCAAGAGACAGGGAAGAGACCCAGTACTTC	CASSARDREETQYF
-	TRBV27	TRBJ2-7	-	TGTGCCAGCAGCCTACAATTCCGGGGATCGTTCGAGCAGTACTTC	CASSLQFRGSFEQYF
-	TRBV28	TRBJ2-6	-	TGTGCCAGCACCATATCTAGGGCCAACGTCCTGACTTTC	CASTISRANVLTF
TRBD2	TRBV6-1	TRBJ2-1	-	TGTGCCACCGCGGCGGGGGGGGGATACAATGAGCAGTTCTTC	CATAAGGGYNEQFF
TRBD2	TRBV19	TRBJ2-1	-	TGTGCCAGTAGTACACTAGCGGGCAACAATGAGCAGTTCTTC	CASSTLAGNNEQFF
-	TRBV27	TRBJ2-1	-	TGTGCCAGCAGTTTAGGCGGGACAGCGTACAATGAGCAGTTCTTC	CASSLGGTAYNEQFF
-	TRBV7-2	TRBJ1-2	-	TGTGCCAGCAGCTTAGGAGCGGGCGCGGCCTATGGCTACACCTTC	CASSLGAGAAYGYTF
-	TRBV27	TRBJ2-7	-	TGTGCCAGCAGTTTTACTGAAAACTACGAGCAGTACTTC	CASSFTENYEQYF
-	TRBV5-4	TRBJ1-4	once	TGTGCCAGCAGTTTTAGGGAGACTGCAACTAATGAAAAACTGTTTTTT	CASSFRETATNEKLFF
TRBD1	TRBV7-8	TRBJ1-1	-	TGTGCCAGCAGCACCCGACAGGGTCCGACCACTGAAGCTTTCTTT	CASSTRQGPTTEAFF
TRBD2	TRBV5-4	TRBJ2-3	-	TGTGCCAGCAGCCCCACTAGCGGGGGCCCCACAACCACAGATACGCAGTATTTT	CASSPTSGGPTTTDTQYF
-	TRBV9	TRBJ1-4	once	TGTGCCAGCGGAGGGATGGATGAAAAACTGTTTTTT	CASGGMDEKLFF
-	TRBV9	TRBJ2-3	-	TGTGCCAGCAGCGTTACACCAGGGGTTTCAAACACAGATACGCAGTATTTT	CASSVTPGVSNTDTQYF
-	TRBV18	TRBJ1-2	-	TGTGCCAGCTCACCAAGTGCAGCTCGGGACTATGGCTACACCTTC	CASSPSAARDYGYTF
TRBD2	TRBV25-1	TRBJ2-7	-	TGTGCCAGCAGTGAACTAGCGGGAGGGTCCTACGAGCAGTACTTC	CASSELAGGSYEQYF
TRBD2	TRBV7-6	TRBJ2-7	-	TGTGCCAGCAGCTTAGGCACGGGACTAGCGGGAGTAAGGTACGAGCAGTACTTC	CASSLGTGLAGVRYEQYF
-	TRBV28	TRBJ2-2	-	TGTGCCAGCAGTCTCGGGACTTACACCGGGGAGCTGTTTTTT	CASSLGTYTGELFF
-	TRBV4-1	TRBJ1-2	few	TGCGCCAGCAGCCTTGGGCGAGGGGGTGAGGGCTACACCTTC	CASSLGRGGEGYTF
-	TRBV28	TRBJ1-2	-	TGTGCCAGCAGCCTAGGGGTCTATGGCTACACCTTC	CASSLGVYGYTF